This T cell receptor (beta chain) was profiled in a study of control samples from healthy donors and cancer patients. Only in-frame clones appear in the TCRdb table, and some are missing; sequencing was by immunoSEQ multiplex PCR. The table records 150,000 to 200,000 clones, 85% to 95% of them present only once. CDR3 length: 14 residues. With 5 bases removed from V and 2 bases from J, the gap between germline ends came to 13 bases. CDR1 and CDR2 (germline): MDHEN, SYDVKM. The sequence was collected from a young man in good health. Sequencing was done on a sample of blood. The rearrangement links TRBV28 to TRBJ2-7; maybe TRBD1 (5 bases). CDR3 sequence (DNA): TGTGCCAGCAGTCGACAGAGTTTTCCCTACGAGCAGTACTTC. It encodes CASSRQSFPYEQYF.